Listed below are T cell receptor beta chains from one sample, sequenced in a study of CXCR3-negative and CXCR3-positive naive CD8 T cells. TCRdb re-called the 5' RACE reads; every CDR3 protein appears as one record, without DNA. The table lists 65,000 to 95,000 distinct CDR3 sequences. Material: naive CXCR3- CD8+ T cells from blood. The receptors come from a human donor in good health. Some clones in this sample may be carry-over from other donors' samples. The CDR3 runs from the conserved cysteine through the conserved F or W.

V,J,CDR3
TRBV12-3/TRBV12-4,TRBJ2-1,CASRLGGRGEQFF
TRBV5-1,TRBJ1-1,CASSFVGAGNEAFF
TRBV7-2,TRBJ1-6,CASSSLGGAESPLHF
TRBV7-9,TRBJ2-7,CASSHTGTGTLCWYF
TRBV20-1,TRBJ2-1,CSARILGIGAYNEQFF
TRBV29-1,TRBJ2-5,CSAQSGVQETQYF
TRBV28,TRBJ1-1,CASSLGVGAFF
TRBV29-1,TRBJ1-1,CSVDRGSEMNTEAFF
TRBV12-5,TRBJ2-1,CASVSFLPNEQFF
TRBV7-9,TRBJ2-1,CASSPKFRDSSYNEQFF
TRBV7-9,TRBJ2-1,CASSLTGQPEQFF
TRBV27,TRBJ2-7,CASSITGAYEQYF
TRBV11-2,TRBJ2-3,CASSLAPRTIDTQYF
TRBV7-8,TRBJ2-7,CASSWTSAEQYF
TRBV6-1,TRBJ2-7,CASSEAPGNGAYEQYF
TRBV29-1,TRBJ2-3,CSVDVGLAVATQYF
TRBV20-1,TRBJ2-7,CSAYRLAGKSF
TRBV29-1,TRBJ1-1,CSAPGQGNTEAFF
TRBV29-1,TRBJ2-1,CSVEFRERGENEQFF
TRBV29-1,TRBJ1-2,CSVEKPGYGYTF
TRBV7-9,TRBJ1-1,CASSLDRPEAFF
TRBV12-3/TRBV12-4,TRBJ2-5,CASGTGGQETQYF
TRBV15,TRBJ2-7,CATSPSLGGLGEQYF
TRBV5-6,TRBJ2-5,CASSLGAGGKETQYF
TRBV3-1,TRBJ1-1,CASSQDEGLNTEAFF
TRBV29-1,TRBJ2-3,CSVEEPNTDTQYF
TRBV11-2,TRBJ2-7,CASSLVIISYEQYF
TRBV24-1,TRBJ2-5,CATRAFERGKETQYF
TRBV4-1,TRBJ2-7,CASSQEEWTAGEQYF
TRBV29-1,TRBJ1-2,CSVTGGDLYGYTF
TRBV7-9,TRBJ2-3,CASCRGSTDTQYF
TRBV12-3/TRBV12-4,TRBJ2-7,CASNPGQGFEQYF
TRBV7-2,TRBJ2-7,CASSFGTGGNHEQYF
TRBV5-1,TRBJ2-1,CASSLEGQGRNEQFF
TRBV28,TRBJ2-5,CASSLWRGGGETQYF
TRBV4-1,TRBJ2-7,CASSQPGASEQYF
TRBV18,TRBJ2-3,CASSPGIGGEDTQYF
TRBV7-9,TRBJ2-7,CASSLSPDRGTPEQYF
TRBV4-3,TRBJ2-3,CASSVGALAGGPDTQYF
TRBV12-3/TRBV12-4,TRBJ2-3,CASSLGGGGSSDTQYF
TRBV29-1,TRBJ2-1,CSVRGGGLAGSFSYNEQFF
TRBV7-2,TRBJ2-7,CASSFGLAESYEQYF
TRBV14,TRBJ2-5,CASSQDPWGAYQETQYF
TRBV7-2,TRBJ2-1,CASSLGRRNEQFF
TRBV7-9,TRBJ1-1,CASSVPGSHTEAFF
TRBV29-1,TRBJ2-1,CSAWGGGDYNEQFF
TRBV7-6,TRBJ1-2,CASSPQGYGYTF
TRBV28,TRBJ2-3,CASSFAFRGNTDTQYF
TRBV11-2,TRBJ2-3,CASSLTDTQYF
TRBV10-3,TRBJ2-2,CAISGPGELFF
TRBV27,TRBJ2-7,CASSPTTRGYEQYF
TRBV7-3,TRBJ2-3,CASTLNGGTDTQYF
TRBV11-2,TRBJ2-1,CASSLVLAGVDEQFF